Reported below is one TCR beta chain. These data belong to a study of blood T cell repertoires in COVID-19. Turning to the study itself: The origin of the acute and convalescent COVID-19 samples was the United States, Italy and Spain. Nucleic acid was either cDNA or gDNA, and it came from T cells, B-cell-depleted T cells, or PBMCs.

In the original processing: Nucleated cell number was recorded as an estimate derived from reference gene primer amplification. The method was immunoSEQ multiplex PCR; TCRdb's version includes in-frame clones alone and lacks a portion of them. The V and J calls and the clone size are those of that table, but D and trimming were determined from the DNA. The sample records under 500,000 clones, 85% to 90% being singletons. The specimen was peripheral blood. This clonotype originated in a woman under 40 with acute or convalescent COVID-19.

The CDR3 region has the DNA TGTGCCAGCAGCTACCGACAGGGCTGGGCTAATTCACCCCTCCACTTT. Translating it yields CASSYRQGWANSPLHF. This sequence joins TRBV3-1 (or the pseudogene TRBV3-2) and TRBJ1-6, with 7 bases fitting TRBD1. The V segment lost 5 bases and the J segment 6 bases; nucleotides outside the gene matches: 10. The germline V gene has CDR1 LGHDT and CDR2 YNNKEL (reference sequence). The CDR3 is 16 residues long.